The clone carrying this T cell receptor beta chain was detected only a few times. These data come from a study of response to subunit inactivated influenza vaccine. MiXCR, run by TCRdb on the RT-PCR reads, gives a single entry per CDR3 protein. The profile covers 400,000 to 550,000 distinct CDR3 sequences, with about 25% appearing a single time and approximately 1.9% taken by the ten largest. The germline V and J ends were trimmed by 3 bases and 5 bases, with 8 bases remaining between them. Germline V gene lookup returns CDR1 DFQATT and CDR2 SNEGSKA (reference sequence). CDR3 size: 11 residues. Specimen: CD4+ T cells sorted from PBMCs, collected 5 days after vaccination. The clonotype originates from a man in his fifties who received an inactivated influenza vaccine. The chain recombines TRBV20-1 with TRBJ2-7; D gene uncertain. CDR3 coding DNA: TGCAGTGCTAGCGAGAGGAACGAGCAGTACTTC. Its protein is CSASERNEQYF.